This is a list of T cell receptor beta chains from one sample in a study of T cell responses to AZD1222 COVID-19 vaccine. Sequencing used immunoSEQ multiplex PCR; TCRdb keeps in-frame clones, though not all of them. The sample lists over 130,000 clones, 94% occurring once. This specimen consisted of peripheral blood, obtained on day 0 of AZD1222 vaccination. The origin of the receptors is an adult in good health. Each CDR3 is given with its conserved first and last residue. The D gene is left open where the match is weak. Clone size appears in some rows only: once, few, many, or a class for an expanded clone.

v_call	j_call	clone_size	d_call	cdr3_nt	cdr3_aa
TRBV6-5	TRBJ2-1	few	NA	TGTGCCAGCAGTTCCCGAATCGAGGGGAATGAGCAGTTCTTC	CASSSRIEGNEQFF
TRBV19	TRBJ1-4	once	NA	TGTGCCAGTAGTATAGACAGGGATGGTAATGAAAAACTGTTTTTT	CASSIDRDGNEKLFF
TRBV18	TRBJ1-5	NA	NA	TGTGCCAGCTCACCACCCGGGGGGGGTCAGCCCCAGCATTTT	CASSPPGGGQPQHF
TRBV2	TRBJ1-5	NA	NA	TGTGCCAGCAGTGACGTCACCAATCAGCCCCAGCATTTT	CASSDVTNQPQHF
TRBV6-5	TRBJ2-1	NA	NA	TGTGCCAGCGAATCTCAGAAGAGCTCCTACAATGAGCAGTTCTTC	CASESQKSSYNEQFF
TRBV19	TRBJ1-5	NA	NA	TGTGCCAGTAGTATAGGGTTGTATCAGCCCCAGCATTTT	CASSIGLYQPQHF
TRBV4-1	TRBJ1-4	NA	NA	TGCGCCAGCAGCGGACTCAGCACAACTAATGAAAAACTGTTTTTT	CASSGLSTTNEKLFF
TRBV28	TRBJ2-4	NA	TRBD1	TGTGCCAGCGCCGTCGGGACAGGGTCATGGAACATTCAGTACTTC	CASAVGTGSWNIQYF
TRBV25-1	TRBJ1-1	NA	NA	TGTGCCAGCAGGCGCGCGTCGTGGGGGGCAACTGAAGCTTTCTTT	CASRRASWGATEAFF
TRBV9	TRBJ1-3	NA	TRBD1	TGTGCCAGCAGCGTAACCCGGACAGGGGGAAACACCATATATTTT	CASSVTRTGGNTIYF
TRBV4-3	TRBJ2-4	NA	TRBD1	TGCGCCAGCAGCCAGGACCGACAGGGCGGACCCAAAAACATTCAGTACTTC	CASSQDRQGGPKNIQYF
TRBV28	TRBJ2-4	NA	NA	TGTGCCAGCAGTTTCGGGGGGCCCAAAAACATTCAGTACTTC	CASSFGGPKNIQYF
TRBV7-3	TRBJ2-3	NA	NA	TGTGCCAGCAGCTTAATGGTGGGTTCAACAGATACGCAGTATTTT	CASSLMVGSTDTQYF
TRBV5-1	TRBJ1-2	NA	TRBD1	TGCGCCAGCAGCTCCACCGGGACAGGGCTCGATGGCTACACCTTC	CASSSTGTGLDGYTF
TRBV4-1	TRBJ1-4	NA	NA	TGCGCCAGCAGCCAAGGGGGCCTCGATGAAAAACTGTTTTTT	CASSQGGLDEKLFF
TRBV2	TRBJ1-2	once	NA	TGTGCCAGCAGTGGACAGTACTATGGCTACACCTTC	CASSGQYYGYTF
TRBV5-1	TRBJ1-2	NA	TRBD1	TGCGCCAGCAGTTCCGGGACAGACTATGGCTACACCTTC	CASSSGTDYGYTF
TRBV18	TRBJ2-5	once	NA	TGTGCCAGCTCACCACCGTCAGGGATAGAGACCCAGTACTTC	CASSPPSGIETQYF
TRBV6-4	TRBJ2-3	NA	TRBD2	TGTGCCAGCAGTGACCAAGCGGGGGGTAGCACAGATACGCAGTATTTT	CASSDQAGGSTDTQYF
TRBV18	TRBJ1-5	NA	NA	TGTGCCAGCTCACCAGGACCGACCGAATTTATGCAGCCCCAGCATTTT	CASSPGPTEFMQPQHF